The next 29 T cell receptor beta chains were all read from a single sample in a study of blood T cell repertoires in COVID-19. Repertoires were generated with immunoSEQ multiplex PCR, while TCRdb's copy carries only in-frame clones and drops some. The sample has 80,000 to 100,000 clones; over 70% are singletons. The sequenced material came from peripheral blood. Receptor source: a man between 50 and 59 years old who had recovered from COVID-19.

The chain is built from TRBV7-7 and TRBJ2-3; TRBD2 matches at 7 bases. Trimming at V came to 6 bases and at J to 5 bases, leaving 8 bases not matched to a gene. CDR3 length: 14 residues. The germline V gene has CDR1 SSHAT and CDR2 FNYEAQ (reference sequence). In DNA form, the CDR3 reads TGTGCCAGCAGTCTTAATAGGGAGGGAGATACGCAGTATTTT. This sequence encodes CASSLNREGDTQYF.

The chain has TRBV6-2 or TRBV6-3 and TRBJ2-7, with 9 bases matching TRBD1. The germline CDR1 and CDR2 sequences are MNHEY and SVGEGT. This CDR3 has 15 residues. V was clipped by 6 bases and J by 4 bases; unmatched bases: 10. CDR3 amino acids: CASSDLDRGKYEQYF. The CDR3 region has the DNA TGTGCCAGCAGCGATTTGGACAGGGGTAAATACGAGCAGTACTTC.

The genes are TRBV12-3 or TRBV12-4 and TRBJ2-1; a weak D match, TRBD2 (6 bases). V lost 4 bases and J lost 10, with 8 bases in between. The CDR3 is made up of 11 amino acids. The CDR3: CASSSLAEQFF. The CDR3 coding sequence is TGTGCCAGCAGTTCTCTAGCGGAGCAGTTCTTC.

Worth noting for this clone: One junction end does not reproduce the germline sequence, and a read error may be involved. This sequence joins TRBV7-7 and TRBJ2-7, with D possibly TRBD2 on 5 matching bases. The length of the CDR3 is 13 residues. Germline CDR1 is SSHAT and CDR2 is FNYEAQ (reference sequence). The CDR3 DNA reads TGTGCTAGCAGCCAGGAGGTTTCCTACGAGCAGTACTTC. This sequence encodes CASSQEVSYEQYF.

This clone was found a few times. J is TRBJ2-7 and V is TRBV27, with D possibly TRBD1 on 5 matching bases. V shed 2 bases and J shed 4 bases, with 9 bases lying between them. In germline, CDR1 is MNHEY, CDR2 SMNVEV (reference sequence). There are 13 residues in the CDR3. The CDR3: CASSLQGTYEQYF. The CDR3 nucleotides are TGTGCCAGCAGTTTACAGGGCACTTACGAGCAGTACTTC.

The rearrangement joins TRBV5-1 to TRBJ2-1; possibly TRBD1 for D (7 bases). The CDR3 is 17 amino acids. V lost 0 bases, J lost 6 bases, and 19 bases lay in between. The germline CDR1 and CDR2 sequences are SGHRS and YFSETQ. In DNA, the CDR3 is TGCGCCAGCAGCTTGGTGGGGACAGCCGGGGGCCCCAATGAGCAGTTCTTC. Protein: CASSLVGTAGGPNEQFF.

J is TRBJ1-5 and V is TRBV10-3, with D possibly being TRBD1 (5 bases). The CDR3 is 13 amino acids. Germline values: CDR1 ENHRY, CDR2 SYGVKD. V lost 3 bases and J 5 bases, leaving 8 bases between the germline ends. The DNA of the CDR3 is TGTGCCATCAGTGAAACAGGTGATCAGCCCCAGCATTTT. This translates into CAISETGDQPQHF.

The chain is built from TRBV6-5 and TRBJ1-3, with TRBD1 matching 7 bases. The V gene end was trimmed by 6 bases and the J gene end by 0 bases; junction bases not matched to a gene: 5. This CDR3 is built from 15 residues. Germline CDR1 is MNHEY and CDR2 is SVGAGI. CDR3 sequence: CASRPWDSSGNTIYF. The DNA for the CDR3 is TGTGCCAGCAGACCCTGGGACAGCTCTGGAAACACCATATATTTT.

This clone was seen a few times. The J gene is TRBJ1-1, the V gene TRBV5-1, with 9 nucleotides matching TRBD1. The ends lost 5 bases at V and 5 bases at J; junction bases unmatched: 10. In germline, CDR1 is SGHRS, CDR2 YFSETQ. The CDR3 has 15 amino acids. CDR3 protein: CASRPEGTGRTEAFF. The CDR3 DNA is TGCGCCAGCAGACCCGAAGGGACAGGGAGGACTGAAGCTTTCTTT.

The chain's CDR3 is CASSATSGGQETQYF. The CDR3, as DNA: TGTGCCAGTAGTGCGACTAGCGGGGGGCAAGAGACCCAGTACTTC. V usage is TRBV19 and J usage is TRBJ2-5, with 13 positions matching TRBD2. This CDR3 is built from 15 residues. Germline lookup yields CDR1 LNHDA and CDR2 SQIVND (reference sequence). V lost 5 bases, J lost 2 bases, and 2 bases stayed unmatched.

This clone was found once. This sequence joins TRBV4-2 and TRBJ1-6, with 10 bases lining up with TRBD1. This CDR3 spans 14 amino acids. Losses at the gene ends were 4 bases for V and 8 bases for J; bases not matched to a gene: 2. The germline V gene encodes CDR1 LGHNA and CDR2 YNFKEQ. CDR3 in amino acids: CASSLTGGDSPLHF. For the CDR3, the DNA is TGTGCCAGCAGCCTGACAGGGGGCGATTCACCCCTCCACTTT.

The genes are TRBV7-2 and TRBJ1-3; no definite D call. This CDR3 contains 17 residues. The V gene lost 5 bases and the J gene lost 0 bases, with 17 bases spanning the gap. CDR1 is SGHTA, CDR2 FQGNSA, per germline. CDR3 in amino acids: CASSVKLGADSGNTIYF. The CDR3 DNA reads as TGTGCCAGCAGCGTAAAGCTTGGAGCAGACTCTGGAAACACCATATATTTT.

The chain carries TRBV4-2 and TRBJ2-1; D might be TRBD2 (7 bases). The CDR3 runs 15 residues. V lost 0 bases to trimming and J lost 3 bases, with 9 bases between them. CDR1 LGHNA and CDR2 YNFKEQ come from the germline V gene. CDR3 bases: TGTGCCAGCAGCCAAGAGAGGGGGGGCTACAATGAGCAGTTCTTC. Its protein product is CASSQERGGYNEQFF.

CDR3 residues: CASSVRDTYEQYF. As DNA, the CDR3 is TGTGCCAGCAGCGTCCGGGACACCTACGAGCAGTACTTC. The rearrangement joins TRBV7-2 to TRBJ2-7; weak D call: TRBD1 (6 bases). There are 13 residues in the CDR3. Germline V gives CDR1 SGHTA, CDR2 FQGNSA. Trimming cost V 5 bases and J 2 bases, with 10 bases left between them.

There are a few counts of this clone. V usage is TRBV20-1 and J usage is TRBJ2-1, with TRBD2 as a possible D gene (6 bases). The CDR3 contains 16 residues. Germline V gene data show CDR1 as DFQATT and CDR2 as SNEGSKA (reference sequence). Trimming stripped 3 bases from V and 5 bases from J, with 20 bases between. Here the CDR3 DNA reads TGCAGTGCTAGTGACGGGAGCCTCGGGACGAACAATGAGCAGTTCTTC. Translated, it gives CSASDGSLGTNNEQFF.

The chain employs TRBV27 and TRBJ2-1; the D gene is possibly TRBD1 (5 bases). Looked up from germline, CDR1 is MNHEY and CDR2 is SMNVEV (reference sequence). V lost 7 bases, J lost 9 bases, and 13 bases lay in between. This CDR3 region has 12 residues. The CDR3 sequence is CASTVTGGEQFF. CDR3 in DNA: TGTGCCAGCACCGTCACAGGTGGTGAGCAGTTCTTC.

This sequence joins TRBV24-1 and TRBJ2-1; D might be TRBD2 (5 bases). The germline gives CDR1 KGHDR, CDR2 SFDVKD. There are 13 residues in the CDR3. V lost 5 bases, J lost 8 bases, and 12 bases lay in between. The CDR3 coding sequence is TGTGCCACCAGTGCTCCCGGGGTCCATGAGCAGTTCTTC. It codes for CATSAPGVHEQFF.

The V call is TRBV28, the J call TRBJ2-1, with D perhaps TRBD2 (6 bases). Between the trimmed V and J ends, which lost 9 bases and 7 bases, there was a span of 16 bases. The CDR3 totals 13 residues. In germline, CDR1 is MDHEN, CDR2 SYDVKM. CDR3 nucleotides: TGTGCCAGTAAGGGACTCGGTTCTAATGAGCAGTTCTTC. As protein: CASKGLGSNEQFF.

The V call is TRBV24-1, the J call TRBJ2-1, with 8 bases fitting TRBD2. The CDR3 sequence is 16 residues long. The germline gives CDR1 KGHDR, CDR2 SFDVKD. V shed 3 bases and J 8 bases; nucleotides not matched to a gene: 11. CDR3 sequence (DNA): TGTGCCACCAGTGATCCCTCTAGCGGGCCAGTCCATGAGCAGTTCTTC. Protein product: CATSDPSSGPVHEQFF.

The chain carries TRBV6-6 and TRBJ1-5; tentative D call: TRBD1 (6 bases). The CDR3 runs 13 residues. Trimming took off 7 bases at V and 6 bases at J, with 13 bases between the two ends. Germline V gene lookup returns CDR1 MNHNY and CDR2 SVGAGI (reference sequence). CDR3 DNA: TGTGCCAGCAAGGTAACAGGGCCTCAGCCCCAGCATTTT. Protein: CASKVTGPQPQHF.

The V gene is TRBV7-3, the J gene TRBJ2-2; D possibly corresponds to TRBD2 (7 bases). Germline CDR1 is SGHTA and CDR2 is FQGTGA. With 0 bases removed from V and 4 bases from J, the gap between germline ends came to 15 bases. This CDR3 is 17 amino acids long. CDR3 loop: CASSLTGGGPGTGELFF. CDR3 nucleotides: TGTGCCAGCAGCTTAACGGGGGGGGGCCCGGGCACCGGGGAGCTGTTTTTT.

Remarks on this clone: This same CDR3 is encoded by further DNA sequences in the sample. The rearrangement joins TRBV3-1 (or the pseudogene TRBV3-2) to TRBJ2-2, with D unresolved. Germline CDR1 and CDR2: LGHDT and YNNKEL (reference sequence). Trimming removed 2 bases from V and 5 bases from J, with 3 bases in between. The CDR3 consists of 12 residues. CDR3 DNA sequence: TGTGCCAGCAGCCAAACAACCGGGGAGCTGTTTTTT. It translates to CASSQTTGELFF.

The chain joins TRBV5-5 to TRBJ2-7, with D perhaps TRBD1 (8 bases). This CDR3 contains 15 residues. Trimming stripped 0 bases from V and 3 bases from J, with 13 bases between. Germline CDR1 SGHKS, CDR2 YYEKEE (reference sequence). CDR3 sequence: CASSLASGQGYEQYF. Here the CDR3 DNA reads TGTGCCAGCAGCTTGGCTAGCGGACAGGGCTACGAGCAGTACTTC.

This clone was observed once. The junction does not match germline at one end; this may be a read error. Here the CDR3 reads CASTEQGGNQPQHF. CDR3 sequence (DNA): TGTGCCAGCACTGAACAGGGGGGCAATCAGCCCCAGCATTTT. The V and J genes are TRBV6-1 and TRBJ1-5; 8 bases align to TRBD1. Germline-derived CDR1 and CDR2 are MNHNS and SASEGT. There are 14 residues in the CDR3.

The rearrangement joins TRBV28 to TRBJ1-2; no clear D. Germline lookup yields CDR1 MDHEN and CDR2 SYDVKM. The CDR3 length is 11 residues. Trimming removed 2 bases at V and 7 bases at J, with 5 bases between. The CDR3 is CASSLTSGYTF. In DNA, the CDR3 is TGTGCCAGCAGTTTAACGAGTGGCTACACCTTC.

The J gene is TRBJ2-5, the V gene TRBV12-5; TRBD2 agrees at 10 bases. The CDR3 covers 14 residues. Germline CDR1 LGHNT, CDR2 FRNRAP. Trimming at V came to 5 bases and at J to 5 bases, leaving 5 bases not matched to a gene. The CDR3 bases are TGTGCTAGTGGTGCTAGCGGGGGCGGGGAGACCCAGTACTTC. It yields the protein CASGASGGGETQYF.

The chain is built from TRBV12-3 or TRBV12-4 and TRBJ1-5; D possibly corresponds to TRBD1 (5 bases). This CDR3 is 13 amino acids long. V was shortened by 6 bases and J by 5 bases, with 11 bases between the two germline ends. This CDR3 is CASSLRGDQPQHF. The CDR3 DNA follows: TGTGCCAGCAGCCTTAGGGGTGATCAGCCCCAGCATTTT.

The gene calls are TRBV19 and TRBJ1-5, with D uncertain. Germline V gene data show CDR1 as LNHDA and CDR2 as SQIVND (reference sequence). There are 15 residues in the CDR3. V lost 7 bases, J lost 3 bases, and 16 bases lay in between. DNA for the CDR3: TGTGCCAGTACCGGCTCGGGGAGATCCAATCAGCCCCAGCATTTT. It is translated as CASTGSGRSNQPQHF.

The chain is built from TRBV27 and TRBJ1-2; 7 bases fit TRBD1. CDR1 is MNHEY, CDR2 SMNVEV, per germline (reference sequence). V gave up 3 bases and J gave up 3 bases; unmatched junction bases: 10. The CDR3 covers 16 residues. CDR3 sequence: CASSFLGTDTYYGYTF. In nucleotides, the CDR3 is TGTGCCAGCAGTTTTCTGGGGACAGACACTTACTATGGCTACACCTTC.